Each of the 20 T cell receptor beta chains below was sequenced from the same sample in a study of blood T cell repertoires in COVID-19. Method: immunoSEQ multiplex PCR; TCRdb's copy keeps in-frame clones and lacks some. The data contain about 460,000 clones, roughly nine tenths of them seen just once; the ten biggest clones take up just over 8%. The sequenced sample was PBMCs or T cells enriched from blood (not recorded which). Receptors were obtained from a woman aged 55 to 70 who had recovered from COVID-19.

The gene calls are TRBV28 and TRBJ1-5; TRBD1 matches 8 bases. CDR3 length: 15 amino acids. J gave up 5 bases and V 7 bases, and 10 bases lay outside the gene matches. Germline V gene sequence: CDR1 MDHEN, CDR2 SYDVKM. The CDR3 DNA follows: TGTGCCAGCACCACATTCGACAGGGGCGATCAGCCCCAGCATTTT. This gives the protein CASTTFDRGDQPQHF. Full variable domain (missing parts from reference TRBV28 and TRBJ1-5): DVKVTQSSRYLVKRTGEKVFLECVQDMDHENMFWYRQDPGLGLRLIYFSYDVKMKEKGDIPEGYSVSREKKERFSLILESASTNQTSMYLCASTTFDRGDQPQHFGDGTRLSIL.

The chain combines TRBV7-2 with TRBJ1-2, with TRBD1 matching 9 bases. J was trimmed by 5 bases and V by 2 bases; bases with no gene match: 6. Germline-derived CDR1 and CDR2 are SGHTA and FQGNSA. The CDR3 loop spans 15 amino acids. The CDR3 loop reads CASSLTRDRVYGYTF. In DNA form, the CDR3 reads TGTGCCAGCAGCTTAACCCGGGACAGGGTATATGGCTACACCTTC.

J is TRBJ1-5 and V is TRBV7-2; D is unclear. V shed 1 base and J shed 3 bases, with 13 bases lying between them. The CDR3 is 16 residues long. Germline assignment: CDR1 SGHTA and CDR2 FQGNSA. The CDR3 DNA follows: TGTGCCAGCAGCTTAGAGCGGCAGGACCCCAATCAGCCCCAGCATTTT. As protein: CASSLERQDPNQPQHF.

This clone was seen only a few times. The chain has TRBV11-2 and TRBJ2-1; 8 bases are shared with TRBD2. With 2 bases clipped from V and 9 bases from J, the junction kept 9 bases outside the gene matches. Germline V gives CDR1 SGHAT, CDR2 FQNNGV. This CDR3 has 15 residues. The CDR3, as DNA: TGTGCCAGCAGCTTAAGAGCGGGGGCCGCGGGTGAGCAGTTCTTC. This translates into CASSLRAGAAGEQFF. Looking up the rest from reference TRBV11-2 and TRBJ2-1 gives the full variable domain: EAGVAQSPRYKIIEKRQSVAFWCNPISGHATLYWYQQILGQGPKLLIQFQNNGVVDDSQLPKDRFSAERLKGVDSTLKIQPAKLEDSAVYLCASSLRAGAAGEQFFGPGTRLTVL.

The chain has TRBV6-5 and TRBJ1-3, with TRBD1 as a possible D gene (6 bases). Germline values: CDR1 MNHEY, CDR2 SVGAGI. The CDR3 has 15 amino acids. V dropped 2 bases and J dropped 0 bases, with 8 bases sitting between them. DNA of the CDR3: TGTGCCAGCAGTTACGGGACAAACTCTGGAAACACCATATATTTT. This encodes CASSYGTNSGNTIYF.

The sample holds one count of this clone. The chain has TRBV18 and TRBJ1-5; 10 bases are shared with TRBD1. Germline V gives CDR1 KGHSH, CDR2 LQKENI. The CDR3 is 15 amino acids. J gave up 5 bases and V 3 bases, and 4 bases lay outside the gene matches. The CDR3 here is CASSPGQGYHQPQHF. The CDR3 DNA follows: TGTGCCAGCTCACCGGGACAGGGGTATCATCAGCCCCAGCATTTT.

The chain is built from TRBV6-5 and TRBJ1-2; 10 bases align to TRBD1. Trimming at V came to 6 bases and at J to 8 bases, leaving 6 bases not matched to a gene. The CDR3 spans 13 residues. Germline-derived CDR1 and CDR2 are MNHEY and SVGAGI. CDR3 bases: TGTGCCAGCAGATCCGGGACAGGGGTCGGCTACACCTTC. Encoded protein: CASRSGTGVGYTF.

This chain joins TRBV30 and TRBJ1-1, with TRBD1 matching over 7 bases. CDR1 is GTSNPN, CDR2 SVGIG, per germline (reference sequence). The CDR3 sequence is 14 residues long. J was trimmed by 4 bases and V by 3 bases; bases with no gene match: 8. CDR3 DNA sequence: TGTGCCTGGAGGGGGCAGGGGGAGGCCACTGAAGCTTTCTTT. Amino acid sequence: CAWRGQGEATEAFF.

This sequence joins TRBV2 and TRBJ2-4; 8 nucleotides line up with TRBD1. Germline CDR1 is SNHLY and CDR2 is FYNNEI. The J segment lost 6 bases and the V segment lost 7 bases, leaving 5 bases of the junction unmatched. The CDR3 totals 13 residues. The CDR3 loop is CASKGQGVNIQYF. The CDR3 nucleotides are TGTGCCAGCAAAGGACAGGGTGTAAACATTCAGTACTTC. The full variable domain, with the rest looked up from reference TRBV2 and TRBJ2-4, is EPEVTQTPSHQVTQMGQEVILRCVPISNHLYFYWYRQILGQKVEFLVSFYNNEISEKSEIFDDQFSVERPDGSNFTLKIRSTKLEDSAMYFCASKGQGVNIQYFGAGTRLSVL.

The CDR3 nucleotides are TGTGCCATCCTTCCCGGGACAGTGAACACTGAAGCTTTCTTT. It codes for CAILPGTVNTEAFF. V usage is TRBV19 and J usage is TRBJ1-1, with 7 nucleotides matching TRBD1. The V segment lost 10 bases and the J segment 0 bases; nucleotides outside the gene matches: 8. CDR1 and CDR2 from the germline V gene are LNHDA and SQIVND (reference sequence). The CDR3 length is 14 residues.

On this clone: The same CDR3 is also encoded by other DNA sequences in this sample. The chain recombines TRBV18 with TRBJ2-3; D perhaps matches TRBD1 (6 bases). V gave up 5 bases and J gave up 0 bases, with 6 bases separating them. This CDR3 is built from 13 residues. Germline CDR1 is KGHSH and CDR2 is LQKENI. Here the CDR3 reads CASSTGSTDTQYF. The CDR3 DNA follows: TGTGCCAGCTCAACAGGGAGCACAGATACGCAGTATTTT.

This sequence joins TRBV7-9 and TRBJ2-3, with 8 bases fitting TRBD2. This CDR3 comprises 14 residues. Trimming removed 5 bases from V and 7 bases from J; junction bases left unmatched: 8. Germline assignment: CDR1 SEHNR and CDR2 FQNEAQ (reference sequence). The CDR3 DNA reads TGTGCCAGCAGCCCGTGGACTAGCCCGCATACGCAGTATTTT. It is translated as CASSPWTSPHTQYF.

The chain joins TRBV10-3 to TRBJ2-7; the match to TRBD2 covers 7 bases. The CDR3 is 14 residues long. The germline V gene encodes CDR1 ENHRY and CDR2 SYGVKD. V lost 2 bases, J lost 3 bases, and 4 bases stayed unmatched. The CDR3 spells CAISEGLEDYEQYF. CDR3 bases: TGTGCCATCAGTGAGGGACTAGAGGACTACGAGCAGTACTTC.

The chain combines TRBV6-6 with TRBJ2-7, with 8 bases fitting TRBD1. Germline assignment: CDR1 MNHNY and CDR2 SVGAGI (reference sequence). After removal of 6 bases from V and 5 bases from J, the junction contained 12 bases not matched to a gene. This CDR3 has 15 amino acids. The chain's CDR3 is CASSTGQGVSDEQYF. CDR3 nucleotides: TGTGCCAGCAGCACCGGACAGGGCGTTTCCGACGAGCAGTACTTC.

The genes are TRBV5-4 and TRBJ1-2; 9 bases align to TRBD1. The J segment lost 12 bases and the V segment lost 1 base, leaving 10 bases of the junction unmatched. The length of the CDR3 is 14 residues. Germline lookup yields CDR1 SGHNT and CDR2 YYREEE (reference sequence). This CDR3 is CASSLTGGIMENTF. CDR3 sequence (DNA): TGTGCCAGCAGCTTGACAGGGGGCATAATGGAGAACACCTTC.

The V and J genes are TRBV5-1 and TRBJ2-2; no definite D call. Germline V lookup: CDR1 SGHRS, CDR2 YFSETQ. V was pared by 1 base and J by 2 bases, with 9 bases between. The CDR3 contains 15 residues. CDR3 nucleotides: TGCGCCAGCAGCTTGATTGCGCCAAACACCGGGGAGCTGTTTTTT. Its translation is CASSLIAPNTGELFF.

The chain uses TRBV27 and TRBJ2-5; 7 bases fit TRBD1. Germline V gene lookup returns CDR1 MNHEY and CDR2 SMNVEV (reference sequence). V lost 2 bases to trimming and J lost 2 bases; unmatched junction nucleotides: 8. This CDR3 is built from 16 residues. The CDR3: CASSLSLGQAQETQYF. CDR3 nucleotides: TGTGCCAGCAGTTTAAGTTTAGGACAGGCGCAAGAGACCCAGTACTTC.

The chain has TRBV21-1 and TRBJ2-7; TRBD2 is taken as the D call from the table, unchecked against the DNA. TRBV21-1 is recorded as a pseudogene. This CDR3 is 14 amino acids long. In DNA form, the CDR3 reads TGTGCCAGCAGCAAAAGGAGGGAGGGATTCGAGCAGTACGTC. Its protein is CASSKRREGFEQYV.

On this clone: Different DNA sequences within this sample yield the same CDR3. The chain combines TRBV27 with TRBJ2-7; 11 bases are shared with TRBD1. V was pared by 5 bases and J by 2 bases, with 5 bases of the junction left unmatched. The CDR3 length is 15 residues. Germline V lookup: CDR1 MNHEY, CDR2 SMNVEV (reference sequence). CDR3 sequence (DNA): TGTGCCAGCAGTCTAGGGACAGGGGGGACCTACGAGCAGTACTTC. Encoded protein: CASSLGTGGTYEQYF.

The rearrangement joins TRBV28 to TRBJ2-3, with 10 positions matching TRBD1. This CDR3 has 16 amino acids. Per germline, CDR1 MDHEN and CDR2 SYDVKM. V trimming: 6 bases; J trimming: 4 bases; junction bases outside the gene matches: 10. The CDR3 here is CASSPSGQGSADTQYF. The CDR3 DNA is TGTGCCAGCAGCCCCTCGGGACAGGGGTCCGCAGATACGCAGTATTTT.